The present T cell receptor (beta chain) was sequenced within a study of shared clonotypes between healthy human individuals. Assay used: immunoSEQ multiplex PCR; TCRdb lists only in-frame clones, some missing. This sample has 85,000 to 100,000 clones, with 67% found just once. Germline values: CDR1 MRHNA, CDR2 SNTAGT. The CDR3 totals 12 residues. Trimming took off 8 bases at V and 4 bases at J, with 9 bases between the two ends. The clonotype comes from a man between 25 and 39 years old in good health. Sequencing was carried out using memory CD8+ T cells sorted from blood. Subset defined: CD45RO+ cells pooled with CCR7-negative TemRA cells. J is TRBJ1-3 and V is TRBV6-4; weak D call: TRBD1 (5 bases). The CDR3 loop reads CASPGGGNTIYF. The CDR3 region has the DNA TGTGCCAGCCCCGGGGGGGGAAACACCATATATTTT.